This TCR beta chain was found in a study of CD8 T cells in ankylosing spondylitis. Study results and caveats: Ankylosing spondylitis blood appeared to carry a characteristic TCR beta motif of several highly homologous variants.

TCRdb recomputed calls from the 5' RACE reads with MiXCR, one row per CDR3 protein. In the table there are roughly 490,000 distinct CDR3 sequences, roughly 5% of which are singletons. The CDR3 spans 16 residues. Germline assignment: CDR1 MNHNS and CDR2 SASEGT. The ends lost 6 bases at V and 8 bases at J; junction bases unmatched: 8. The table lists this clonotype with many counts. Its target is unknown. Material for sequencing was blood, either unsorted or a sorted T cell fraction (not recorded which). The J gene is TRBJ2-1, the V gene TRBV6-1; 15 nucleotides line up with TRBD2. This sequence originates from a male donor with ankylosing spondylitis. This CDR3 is CASRWTSGRAADEQFF. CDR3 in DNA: TGTGCCAGCAGATGGACTAGCGGGAGGGCCGCGGATGAGCAGTTCTTC.